This TCR beta chain was captured in a study of blood T cell repertoires in COVID-19. As for the study in general: COVID-19 samples, acute and convalescent, were from the United States, Italy and Spain.

Cohort 3 recovered donors had two negative PCRs, clearance, or symptom resolution. The CDR3 covers 17 residues. Germline-derived CDR1 and CDR2 are GTSNPN and SVGIG (reference sequence). V lost 3 bases and J lost 1, with 21 bases in between. Per the authors' pipeline: It was from reference gene primer amplification that nucleated cell counts were estimated. Only in-frame clones appear in the TCRdb table, and some are missing; sequencing was by immunoSEQ multiplex PCR. Clone size and the V and J calls come from that table; the DNA yielded D and trimming. The table shows over 110,000 clones, with around 86% occurring only once.

The chain couples TRBV30 to TRBJ1-1; possibly TRBD1 for D (5 bases). This receptor was obtained from a man aged 60-69 years who had recovered from COVID-19. Sequenced: PBMCs or T cells enriched from blood (not recorded which). The CDR3 bases are TGTGCCTGGAGCGCCCGAACCCTTATCGACAGGAACACTGAAGCTTTCTTT. It codes for CAWSARTLIDRNTEAFF.